This T cell receptor (beta chain) was recorded in a study of T cell responses to AZD1222 COVID-19 vaccine. Regarding the study as a whole: Vaccine-associated CD4 TCRs spanned spike, dominant at 160-218 and 743-854.

This clone was seen a few times. Its antigen is unidentified. TCRdb's table, derived via immunoSEQ multiplex PCR, lists solely in-frame clones and lacks some. The sample includes about 110,000 clones, 70% to 90% of them seen just once. Trimming at V came to 3 bases and at J to 9 bases, leaving 13 bases not matched to a gene. This CDR3 contains 17 residues. Germline V gives CDR1 LGHDT, CDR2 YNNKEL (reference sequence). This specimen consisted of peripheral blood, obtained on day 0 of AZD1222 vaccination. The gene calls are TRBV3-1 (or the pseudogene TRBV3-2) and TRBJ2-1; 11 positions agree with TRBD2. The receptor's source is an adult in good health. The CDR3 DNA sequence: TGTGCCAGCAGCCATCCGGGACTAGCGGAGATGTTAGGTGAGCAGTTCTTC. Translating it yields CASSHPGLAEMLGEQFF.